The rows below give T cell receptor beta chains drawn from one sample of a study of T cells in localized non-small cell lung cancer. The method was immunoSEQ multiplex PCR; TCRdb's version includes in-frame clones alone and lacks a portion of them. The top ten clones hold over 1.5% of a sample with approximately 150,000 clones, roughly 90% of them seen once. The sequences come from peripheral blood, collected before any cancer treatment. These receptors originate from a female donor of 60 years or more with stage I lung adenocarcinoma. CDR3s include the opening cysteine and the closing phenylalanine or tryptophan.

J gene: TRBJ2-2; V gene: TRBV7-9; CDR3 protein: CASSPGQGAPGELFF
J gene: TRBJ1-2; V gene: TRBV4-2; CDR3 protein: CASSQEPLGEGGYTF
J gene: TRBJ1-1; V gene: TRBV10-2; CDR3 protein: CASSGPGESTEAFF
J gene: TRBJ1-1; V gene: TRBV6-6; CDR3 protein: CASSTRDTRDEAFF
J gene: TRBJ1-5; V gene: TRBV28; CDR3 protein: CASSGEGEYSNQPQHF
J gene: TRBJ1-4; V gene: TRBV15; CDR3 protein: CATSTPRTVNEKLFF
J gene: TRBJ1-1; V gene: TRBV28; CDR3 protein: CASITSRGTEAFF
J gene: TRBJ1-2; V gene: TRBV2; CDR3 protein: CASRQTASYGYTF
J gene: TRBJ1-5; V gene: TRBV18; CDR3 protein: CASSPDRGSNQPQHF
J gene: TRBJ1-1; V gene: TRBV6-1; CDR3 protein: CASSSHTLRAFF
J gene: TRBJ2-3; V gene: TRBV11-3; CDR3 protein: CASSTGGGLSDTQYF
J gene: TRBJ1-2; V gene: TRBV2; CDR3 protein: CASRGDIRGGYTF
J gene: TRBJ2-7; V gene: TRBV29-1; CDR3 protein: CSGGHRGGQYF
J gene: TRBJ1-4; V gene: TRBV28; CDR3 protein: CASSSGEKLFF
J gene: TRBJ1-4; V gene: TRBV10-3; CDR3 protein: CAISESQGADEKLFF
J gene: TRBJ2-3; V gene: TRBV6-7; CDR3 protein: CASSYGLANSTDTQYF
J gene: TRBJ1-5; V gene: TRBV5-6; CDR3 protein: CASSLSSSNQPQHF
J gene: TRBJ2-5; V gene: TRBV23-1; CDR3 protein: CARSSGTRRVGQETQYF
J gene: TRBJ2-1; V gene: TRBV28; CDR3 protein: CASSPPSGLYNEQFF
J gene: TRBJ2-7; V gene: TRBV2; CDR3 protein: CASRRSGGFSYEQYF
J gene: TRBJ2-2; V gene: TRBV7-3; CDR3 protein: CASSSSSGTGELFF
J gene: TRBJ2-7; V gene: TRBV27; CDR3 protein: CASSRGDIYTYEQYF
J gene: TRBJ1-3; V gene: TRBV2; CDR3 protein: CASRQGLYGNTIYF
J gene: TRBJ1-2; V gene: TRBV7-8; CDR3 protein: CASSFSDHGYTF
J gene: TRBJ2-7; V gene: TRBV5-1; CDR3 protein: CASSAGTHYEQYF
J gene: TRBJ1-6; V gene: TRBV30; CDR3 protein: CALARGSSYNSPLHF
J gene: TRBJ2-1; V gene: TRBV5-1; CDR3 protein: CASSLVPPTHPSSYNEQFF
J gene: TRBJ2-2; V gene: TRBV7-3; CDR3 protein: CASSGDRVGTGELFF
J gene: TRBJ2-1; V gene: TRBV25-1; CDR3 protein: CATVGLGYNEQFF
J gene: TRBJ1-1; V gene: TRBV28; CDR3 protein: CASSLTGLRTEAFF
J gene: TRBJ2-7; V gene: TRBV27; CDR3 protein: CASSLSMTSGRGSSYEQYF
J gene: TRBJ1-4; V gene: TRBV18; CDR3 protein: CASSWTEDEKLFF
J gene: TRBJ2-3; V gene: TRBV7-3; CDR3 protein: CASSEGAGGSTDTQYF
J gene: TRBJ2-7; V gene: TRBV2; CDR3 protein: CASSADISYEQYF
J gene: TRBJ2-3; V gene: TRBV7-9; CDR3 protein: CASSLHDRSTDTQYF
J gene: TRBJ1-5; V gene: TRBV18; CDR3 protein: CASSRGGTGEFQPQHF
J gene: TRBJ2-1; V gene: TRBV11-3; CDR3 protein: CASSQRTSGKYNEQFF
J gene: TRBJ1-5; V gene: TRBV5-1; CDR3 protein: CASSLGDRVNQPQHF
J gene: TRBJ1-1; V gene: TRBV19; CDR3 protein: CASSPPGRGVNTEAFF
J gene: TRBJ2-1; V gene: TRBV18; CDR3 protein: CASSLTSGSGNEQFF
J gene: TRBJ1-3; V gene: TRBV5-1; CDR3 protein: CASSPDRGSGNTIYF
J gene: TRBJ2-7; V gene: TRBV15; CDR3 protein: CATMDSADQQYF
J gene: TRBJ2-7; V gene: TRBV28; CDR3 protein: CASRGRGGPYEQYF
J gene: TRBJ1-4; V gene: TRBV4-1; CDR3 protein: CASSQYEKLFF
J gene: TRBJ2-7; V gene: TRBV5-1; CDR3 protein: CASSLPRTSGSLQLGEQYF
J gene: TRBJ2-4; V gene: TRBV28; CDR3 protein: CASSVDAKNIQYF
J gene: TRBJ2-1; V gene: TRBV19; CDR3 protein: CASSKEAGTYNEQFF
J gene: TRBJ1-1; V gene: TRBV4-1; CDR3 protein: CASRPERGDPVNTEAFF